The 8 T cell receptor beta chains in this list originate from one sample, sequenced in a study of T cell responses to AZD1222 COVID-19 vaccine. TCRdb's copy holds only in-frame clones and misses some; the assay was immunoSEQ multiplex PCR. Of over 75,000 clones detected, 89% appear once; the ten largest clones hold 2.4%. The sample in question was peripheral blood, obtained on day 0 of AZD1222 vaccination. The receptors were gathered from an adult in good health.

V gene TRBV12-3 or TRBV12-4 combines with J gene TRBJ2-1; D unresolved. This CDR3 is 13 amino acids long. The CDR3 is CAAWFSSYNEQFF. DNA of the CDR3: TGTGCAGCATGGTTTTCCTCCTACAATGAGCAGTTCTTC.

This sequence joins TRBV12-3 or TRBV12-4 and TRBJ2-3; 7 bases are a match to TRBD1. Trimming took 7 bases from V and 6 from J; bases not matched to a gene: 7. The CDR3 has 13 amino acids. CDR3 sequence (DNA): TGTGCCAGCAACCACGGGACAGAGGATACGCAGTATTTT. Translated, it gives CASNHGTEDTQYF.

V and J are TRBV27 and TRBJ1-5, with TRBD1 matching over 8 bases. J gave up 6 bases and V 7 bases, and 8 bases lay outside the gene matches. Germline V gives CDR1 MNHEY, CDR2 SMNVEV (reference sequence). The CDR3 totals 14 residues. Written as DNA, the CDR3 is TGTGCCAGCACCCGGACAGGGTTTTCTCAGCCCCAGCATTTT. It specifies CASTRTGFSQPQHF.

CDR3 nucleotides: TGCAGCTTCGGACTCCAAGAGACCCAGTACTTC. Translation: CSFGLQETQYF. The genes are TRBV29-1 and TRBJ2-5; possible D gene TRBD2, 5 bases. The V gene's germline CDR1 is SQVTM and CDR2 ANQGSEA. The ends were cut back, 8 bases at V and 1 base at J, with 8 bases in the middle. The CDR3 spans 11 residues.

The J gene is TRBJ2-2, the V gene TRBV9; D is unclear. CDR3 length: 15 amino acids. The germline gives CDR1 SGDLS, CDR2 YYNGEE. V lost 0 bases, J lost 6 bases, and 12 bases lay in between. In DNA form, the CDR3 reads TGTGCCAGCAGCGTAGCCTTAAATCGGGCCGGGGAGCTGTTTTTT. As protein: CASSVALNRAGELFF.

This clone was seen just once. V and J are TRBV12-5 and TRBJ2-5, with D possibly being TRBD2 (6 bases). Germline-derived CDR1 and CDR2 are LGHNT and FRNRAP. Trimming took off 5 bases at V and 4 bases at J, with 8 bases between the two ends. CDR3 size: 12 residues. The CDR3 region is CASGPTRETQYF. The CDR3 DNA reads TGTGCTAGTGGTCCGACTAGAGAGACCCAGTACTTC. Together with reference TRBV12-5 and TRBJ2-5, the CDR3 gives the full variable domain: DARVTQTPRHKVTEMGQEVTMRCQPILGHNTVFWYRQTMMQGLELLAYFRNRAPLDDSGMPKDRFSAEMPDATLATLKIQPSEPRDSAVYFCASGPTRETQYFGPGTRLLVL.

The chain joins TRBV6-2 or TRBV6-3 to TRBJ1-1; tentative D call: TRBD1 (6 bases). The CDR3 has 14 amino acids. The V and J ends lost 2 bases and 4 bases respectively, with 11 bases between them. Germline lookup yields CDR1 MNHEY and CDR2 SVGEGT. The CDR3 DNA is TGTGCCAGCAGTTACGGGGGCGAGAGCACTGAAGCTTTCTTT. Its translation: CASSYGGESTEAFF.

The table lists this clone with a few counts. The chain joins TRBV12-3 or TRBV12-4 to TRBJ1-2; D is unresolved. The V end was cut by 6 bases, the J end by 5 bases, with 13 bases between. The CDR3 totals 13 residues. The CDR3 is CASRRGGSYGYTF. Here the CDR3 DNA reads TGTGCCAGCAGACGGGGAGGGTCGTATGGCTACACCTTC.